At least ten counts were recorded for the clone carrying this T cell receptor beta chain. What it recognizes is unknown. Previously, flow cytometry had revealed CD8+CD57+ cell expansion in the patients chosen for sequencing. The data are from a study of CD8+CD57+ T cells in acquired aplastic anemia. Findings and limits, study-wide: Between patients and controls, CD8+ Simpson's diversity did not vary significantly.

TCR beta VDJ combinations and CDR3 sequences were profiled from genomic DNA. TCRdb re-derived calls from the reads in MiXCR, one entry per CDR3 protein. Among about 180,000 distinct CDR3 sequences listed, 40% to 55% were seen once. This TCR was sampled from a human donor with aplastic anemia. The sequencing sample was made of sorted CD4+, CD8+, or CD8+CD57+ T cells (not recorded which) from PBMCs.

CDR3 DNA sequence: TGTGCCAGTAGTCCGCGGCTAGCGGGGGCAGCGGGCACCGGGGAGCTGTTTTTT. Amino acid sequence: CASSPRLAGAAGTGELFF. The chain employs TRBV19 and TRBJ2-2, with 10 bases identical to TRBD2. This CDR3 is 18 amino acids long. V lost 5 bases and J lost 4; bases outside the gene matches: 13. Germline values: CDR1 LNHDA, CDR2 SQIVND (reference sequence).